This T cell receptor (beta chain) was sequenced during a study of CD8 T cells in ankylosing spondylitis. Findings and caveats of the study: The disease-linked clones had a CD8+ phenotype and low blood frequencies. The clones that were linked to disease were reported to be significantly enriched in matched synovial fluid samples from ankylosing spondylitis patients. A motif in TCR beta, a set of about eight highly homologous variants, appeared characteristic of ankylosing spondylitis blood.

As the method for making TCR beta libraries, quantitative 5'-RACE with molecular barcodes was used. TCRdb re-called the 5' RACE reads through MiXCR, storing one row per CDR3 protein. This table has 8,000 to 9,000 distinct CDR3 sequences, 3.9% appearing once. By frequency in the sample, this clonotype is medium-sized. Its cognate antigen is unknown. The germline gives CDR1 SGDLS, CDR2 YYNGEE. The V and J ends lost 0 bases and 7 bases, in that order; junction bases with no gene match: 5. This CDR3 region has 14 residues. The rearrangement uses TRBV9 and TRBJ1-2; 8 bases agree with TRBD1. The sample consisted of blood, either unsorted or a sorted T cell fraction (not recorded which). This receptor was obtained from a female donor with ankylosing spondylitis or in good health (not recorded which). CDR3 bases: TGTGCCAGCAGCGTAGCGGACAGGGCGAGTGGCTACACCTTC. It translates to CASSVADRASGYTF.